This paragraph reports one TCR beta chain. CDR3 length: 21 amino acids. CDR1 and CDR2 from the germline V gene are SGDLS and YYNGEE. Trimming cost V 0 bases and J 0 bases; bases outside gene matches: 18. This entry belongs to a study of blood T cell repertoires in COVID-19. Only in-frame clones appear in the TCRdb table, and some are missing; sequencing was by immunoSEQ multiplex PCR. The sample lists about 230,000 clones; about nine tenths were seen once. Sequencing was done on a sample of PBMCs or T cells enriched from blood (not recorded which). The rearrangement joins TRBV9 to TRBJ1-1; 9 bases align to TRBD1. This clonotype was sampled from a woman aged 40-49 years with acute COVID-19. The CDR3 DNA follows: TGTGCCAGCAGCGTAGGCGCCCGCTGGTCGGGACAGGGCATCATGAACACTGAAGCTTTCTTT. Encoded protein: CASSVGARWSGQGIMNTEAFF.